Sequencing of this TCR beta chain was carried out in a study of T-cell reconstitution after alpha-beta-depleted transplantation in children. The germline V and J ends were trimmed by 1 base and 2 bases, with 15 bases remaining between them. The CDR3 is 16 amino acids. This clonotype was recorded a few times. Unique molecular identifiers tagged the TCRbeta library. One entry per CDR3 protein, called by TCRdb with MiXCR from the PCR reads. Among around 960,000 distinct CDR3 sequences listed, around 30% were seen once. This TCR was sampled from a boy under two years old who had a stem cell transplant for SCID, so the T cells may come from the graft donor. The source was PBMCs, mostly from graft donor cells, collected 360 days after TCRalphabeta/CD19-depleted stem cell transplant. This chain uses TRBV12-3 or TRBV12-4 with TRBJ2-7, with D tentatively TRBD1 (7 bases). CDR3 nucleotides: TGTGCCAGCAGTTTAGTAGGAGGGGGCCTCACCTACGAGCAGTACTTC. It specifies CASSLVGGGLTYEQYF.